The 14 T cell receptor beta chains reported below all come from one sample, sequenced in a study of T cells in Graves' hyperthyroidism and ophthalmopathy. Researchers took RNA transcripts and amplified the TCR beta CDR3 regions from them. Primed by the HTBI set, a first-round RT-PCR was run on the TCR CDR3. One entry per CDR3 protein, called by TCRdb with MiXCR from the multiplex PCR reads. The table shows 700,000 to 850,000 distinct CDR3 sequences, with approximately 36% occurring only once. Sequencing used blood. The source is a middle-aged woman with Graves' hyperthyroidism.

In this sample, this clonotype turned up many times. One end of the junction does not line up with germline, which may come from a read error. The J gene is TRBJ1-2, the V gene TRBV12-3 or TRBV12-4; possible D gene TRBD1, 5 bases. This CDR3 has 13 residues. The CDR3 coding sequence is TGCGCCAGCAGCTCCGGGACGGGCGATGGCTACACCTTC. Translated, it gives CASSSGTGDGYTF.

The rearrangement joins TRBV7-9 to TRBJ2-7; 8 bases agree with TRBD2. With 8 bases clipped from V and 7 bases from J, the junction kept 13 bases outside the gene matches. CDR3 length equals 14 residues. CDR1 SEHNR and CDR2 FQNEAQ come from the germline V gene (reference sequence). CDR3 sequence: CASLGGLGNNEQYF. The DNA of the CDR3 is TGTGCCAGCCTTGGGGGACTAGGCAACAATGAGCAGTACTTC.

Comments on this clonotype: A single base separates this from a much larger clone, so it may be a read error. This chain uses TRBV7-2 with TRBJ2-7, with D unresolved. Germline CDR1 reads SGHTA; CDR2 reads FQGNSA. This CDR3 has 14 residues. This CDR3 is CASSHTGPAYEQCF. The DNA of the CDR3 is TGCGCCAGCAGCCACACCGGGCCAGCGTACGAGCAGTGCTTC.

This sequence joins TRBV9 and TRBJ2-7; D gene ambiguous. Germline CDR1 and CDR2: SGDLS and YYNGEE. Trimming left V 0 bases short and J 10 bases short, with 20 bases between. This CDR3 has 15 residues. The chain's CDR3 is CASSVGTESWATQYF. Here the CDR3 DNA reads TGTGCCAGCAGCGTAGGTACGGAAAGCTGGGCAACCCAGTACTTC.

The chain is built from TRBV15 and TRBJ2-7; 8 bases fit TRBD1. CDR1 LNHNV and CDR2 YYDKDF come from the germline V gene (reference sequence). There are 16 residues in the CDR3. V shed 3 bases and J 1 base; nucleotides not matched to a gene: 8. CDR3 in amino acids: CATSSSGQGRSYEQYF. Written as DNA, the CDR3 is TGTGCCACCAGCAGTTCTGGACAGGGTCGATCCTACGAGCAGTACTTC.

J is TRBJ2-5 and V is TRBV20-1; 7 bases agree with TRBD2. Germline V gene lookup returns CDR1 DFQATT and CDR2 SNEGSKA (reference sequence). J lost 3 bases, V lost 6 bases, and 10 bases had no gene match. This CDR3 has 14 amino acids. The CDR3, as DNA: TGCAGTGCAATCTCGGTGGCGGGGGAAGAGACCCAGTACTTC. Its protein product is CSAISVAGEETQYF.

CDR3 in amino acids: CSGRSGGTTDTQYF. CDR3 bases: TGCAGCGGGCGGAGCGGGGGGACGACAGATACGCAGTATTTT. This chain joins TRBV29-1 and TRBJ2-3, with 9 bases fitting TRBD2. Germline CDR1 and CDR2: SQVTM and ANQGSEA. The CDR3 spans 14 residues. V lost 7 bases to trimming and J lost 3 bases; unmatched junction nucleotides: 8.

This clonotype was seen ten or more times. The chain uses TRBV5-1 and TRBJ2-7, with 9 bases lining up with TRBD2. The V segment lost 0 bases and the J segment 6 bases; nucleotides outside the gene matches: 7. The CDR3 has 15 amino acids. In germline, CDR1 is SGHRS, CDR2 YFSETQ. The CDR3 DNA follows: TGCGCCAGCAGCTTGGAAGGGCGGGAGGGCCGCGAGCAGTACTTC. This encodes CASSLEGREGREQYF.

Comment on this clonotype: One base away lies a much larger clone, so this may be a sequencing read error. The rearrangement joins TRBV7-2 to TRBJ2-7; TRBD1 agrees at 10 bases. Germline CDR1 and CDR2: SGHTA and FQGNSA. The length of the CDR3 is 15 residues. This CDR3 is CASSRGGGQGREQYF. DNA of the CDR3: TGCGCCAGCAGCCGAGGGGGGGGACAGGGGCGCGAGCAGTACTTC. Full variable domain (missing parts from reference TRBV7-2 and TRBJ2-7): GAGVSQSPSNKVTEKGKDVELRCDPISGHTALYWYRQSLGQGLEFLIYFQGNSAPDKSGLPSDRFSAERTGGSVSTLTIQRTQQEDSAVYLCASSRGGGQGREQYFGPGTRLTVT.

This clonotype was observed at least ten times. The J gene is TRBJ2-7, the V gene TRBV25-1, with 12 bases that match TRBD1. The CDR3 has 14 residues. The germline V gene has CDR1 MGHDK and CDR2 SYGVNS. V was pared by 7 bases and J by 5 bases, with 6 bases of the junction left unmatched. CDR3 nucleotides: TGTGCCAGCAATGCCCGGGACAGGGGGCACGAGCAGTACTTC. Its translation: CASNARDRGHEQYF.

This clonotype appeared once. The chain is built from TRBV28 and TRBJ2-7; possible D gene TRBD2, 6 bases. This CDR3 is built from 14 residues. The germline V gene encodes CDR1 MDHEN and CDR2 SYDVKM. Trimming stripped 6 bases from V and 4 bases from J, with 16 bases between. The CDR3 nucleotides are TGTGCCAGCAGCCCGGGACTTCTGATTTACGAGCAGTACTTC. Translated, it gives CASSPGLLIYEQYF.

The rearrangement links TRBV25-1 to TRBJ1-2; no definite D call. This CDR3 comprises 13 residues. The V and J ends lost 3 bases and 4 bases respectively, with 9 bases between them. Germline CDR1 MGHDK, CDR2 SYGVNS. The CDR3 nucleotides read TGTGCCAGCAGTGACAGGAGTCCCTATGGCTACACCTTC. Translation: CASSDRSPYGYTF.

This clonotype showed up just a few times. The CDR3 sequence: CASSTRRAADYEQYF. DNA of the CDR3: TGTGCCAGCAGCACCCGGAGGGCAGCGGATTACGAGCAGTACTTC. V is TRBV5-5 and J is TRBJ2-7, with D possibly being TRBD2 (6 bases). Trimming shortened V by 4 bases and J by 4 bases, and 18 bases separated the two germline ends. The germline V gene encodes CDR1 SGHKS and CDR2 YYEKEE (reference sequence). This CDR3 contains 15 residues.

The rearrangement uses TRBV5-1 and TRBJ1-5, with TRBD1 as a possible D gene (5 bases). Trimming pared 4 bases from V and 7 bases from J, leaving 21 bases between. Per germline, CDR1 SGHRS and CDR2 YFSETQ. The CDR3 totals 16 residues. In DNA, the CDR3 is TGCGCCAGCAGCGTCCGGCGTGTCAGGGAGGAGCAGCCCCAGCATTTT. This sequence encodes CASSVRRVREEQPQHF.